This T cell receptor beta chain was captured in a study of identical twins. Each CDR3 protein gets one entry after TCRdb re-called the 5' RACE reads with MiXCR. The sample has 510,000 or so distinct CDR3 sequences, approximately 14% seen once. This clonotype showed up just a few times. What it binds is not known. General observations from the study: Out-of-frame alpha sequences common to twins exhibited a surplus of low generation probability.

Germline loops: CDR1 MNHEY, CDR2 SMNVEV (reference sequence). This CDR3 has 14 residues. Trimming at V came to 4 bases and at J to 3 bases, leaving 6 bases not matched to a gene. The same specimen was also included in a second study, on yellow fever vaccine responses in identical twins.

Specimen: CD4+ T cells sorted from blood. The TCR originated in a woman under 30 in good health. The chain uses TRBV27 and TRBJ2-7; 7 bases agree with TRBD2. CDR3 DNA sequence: TGTGCCAGCAGTTATTGGGGAGGGGACTACGAGCAGTACTTC. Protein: CASSYWGGDYEQYF.